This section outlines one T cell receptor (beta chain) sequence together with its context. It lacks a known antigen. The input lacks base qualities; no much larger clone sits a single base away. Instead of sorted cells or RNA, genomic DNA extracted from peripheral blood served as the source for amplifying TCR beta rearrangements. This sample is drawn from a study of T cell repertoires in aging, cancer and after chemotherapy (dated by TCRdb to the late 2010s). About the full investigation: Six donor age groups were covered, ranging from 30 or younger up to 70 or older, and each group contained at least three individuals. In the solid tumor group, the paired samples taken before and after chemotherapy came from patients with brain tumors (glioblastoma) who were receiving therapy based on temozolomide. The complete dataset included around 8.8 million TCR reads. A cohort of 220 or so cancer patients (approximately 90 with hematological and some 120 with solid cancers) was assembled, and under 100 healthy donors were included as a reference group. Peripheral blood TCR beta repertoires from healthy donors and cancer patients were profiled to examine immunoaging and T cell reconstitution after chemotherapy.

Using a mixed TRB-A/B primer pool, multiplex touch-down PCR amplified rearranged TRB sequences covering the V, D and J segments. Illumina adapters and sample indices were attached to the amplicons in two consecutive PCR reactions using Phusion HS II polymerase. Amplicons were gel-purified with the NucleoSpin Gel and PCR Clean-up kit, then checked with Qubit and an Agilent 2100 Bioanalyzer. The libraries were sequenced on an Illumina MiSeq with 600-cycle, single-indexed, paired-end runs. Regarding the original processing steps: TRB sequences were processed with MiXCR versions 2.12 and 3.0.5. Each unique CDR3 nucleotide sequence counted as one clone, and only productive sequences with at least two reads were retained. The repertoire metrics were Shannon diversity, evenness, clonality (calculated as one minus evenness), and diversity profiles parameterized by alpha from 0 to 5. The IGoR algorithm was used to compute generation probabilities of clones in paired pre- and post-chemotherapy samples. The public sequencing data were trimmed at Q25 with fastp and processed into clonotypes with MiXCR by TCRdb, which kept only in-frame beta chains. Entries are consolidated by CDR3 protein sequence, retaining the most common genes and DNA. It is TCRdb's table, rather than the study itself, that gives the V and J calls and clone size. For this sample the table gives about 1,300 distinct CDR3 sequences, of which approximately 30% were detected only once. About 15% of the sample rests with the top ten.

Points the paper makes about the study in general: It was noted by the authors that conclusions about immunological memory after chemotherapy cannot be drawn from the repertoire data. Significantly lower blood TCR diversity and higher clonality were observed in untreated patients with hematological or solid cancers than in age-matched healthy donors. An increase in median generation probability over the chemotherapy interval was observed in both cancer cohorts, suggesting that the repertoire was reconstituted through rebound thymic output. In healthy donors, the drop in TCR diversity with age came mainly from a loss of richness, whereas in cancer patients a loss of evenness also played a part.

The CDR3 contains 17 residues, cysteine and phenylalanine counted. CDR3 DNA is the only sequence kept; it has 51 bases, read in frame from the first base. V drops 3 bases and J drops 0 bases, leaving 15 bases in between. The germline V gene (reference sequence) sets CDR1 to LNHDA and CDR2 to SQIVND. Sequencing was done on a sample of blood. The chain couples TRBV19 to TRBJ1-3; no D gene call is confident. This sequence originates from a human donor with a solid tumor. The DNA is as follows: TGTGCCAGTAGTATTCGGTTTAACAGCGCCTCTGGAAACACCATATATTTT. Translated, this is CASSIRFNSASGNTIYF.